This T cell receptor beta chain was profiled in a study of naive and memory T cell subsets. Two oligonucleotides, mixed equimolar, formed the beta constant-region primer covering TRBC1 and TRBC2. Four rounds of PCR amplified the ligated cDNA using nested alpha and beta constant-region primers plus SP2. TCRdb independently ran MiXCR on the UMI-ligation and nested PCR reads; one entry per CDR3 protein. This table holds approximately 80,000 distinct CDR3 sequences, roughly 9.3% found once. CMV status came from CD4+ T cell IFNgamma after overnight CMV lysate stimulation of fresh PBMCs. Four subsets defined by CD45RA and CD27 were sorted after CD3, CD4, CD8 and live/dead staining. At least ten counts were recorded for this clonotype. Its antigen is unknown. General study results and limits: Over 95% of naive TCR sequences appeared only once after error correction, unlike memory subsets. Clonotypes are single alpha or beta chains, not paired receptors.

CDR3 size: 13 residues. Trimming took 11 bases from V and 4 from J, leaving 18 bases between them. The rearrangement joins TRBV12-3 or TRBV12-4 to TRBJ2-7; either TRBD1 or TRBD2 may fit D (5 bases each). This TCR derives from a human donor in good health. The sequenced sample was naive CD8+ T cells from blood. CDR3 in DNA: TGTGCCTCGTCCGGGACCAAGAAATACGAGCAGTACTTC. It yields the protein CASSGTKKYEQYF.